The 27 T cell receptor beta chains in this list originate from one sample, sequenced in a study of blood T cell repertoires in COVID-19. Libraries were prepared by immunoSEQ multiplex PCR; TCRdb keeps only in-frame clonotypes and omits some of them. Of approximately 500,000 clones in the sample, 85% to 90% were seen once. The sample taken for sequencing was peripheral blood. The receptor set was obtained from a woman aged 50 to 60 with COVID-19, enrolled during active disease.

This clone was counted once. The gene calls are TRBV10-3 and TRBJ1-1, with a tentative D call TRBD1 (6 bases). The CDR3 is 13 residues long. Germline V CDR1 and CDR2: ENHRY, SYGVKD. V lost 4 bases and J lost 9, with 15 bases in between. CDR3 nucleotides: TGTGCCATCAGTGCCCCAGAGGGGGAGAAAGCTTTCTTT. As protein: CAISAPEGEKAFF.

DNA of the CDR3: TGTGCCAGCAGCCTTTCTTCGACAGGGGAGTACACCTTC. This translates into CASSLSSTGEYTF. The chain recombines TRBV3-1 (or the pseudogene TRBV3-2) with TRBJ1-2; 8 bases match TRBD1. Trimming took 4 bases from V and 11 from J; bases not matched to a gene: 9. The CDR3 is 13 amino acids. Germline V gene lookup returns CDR1 LGHDT and CDR2 YNNKEL (reference sequence).

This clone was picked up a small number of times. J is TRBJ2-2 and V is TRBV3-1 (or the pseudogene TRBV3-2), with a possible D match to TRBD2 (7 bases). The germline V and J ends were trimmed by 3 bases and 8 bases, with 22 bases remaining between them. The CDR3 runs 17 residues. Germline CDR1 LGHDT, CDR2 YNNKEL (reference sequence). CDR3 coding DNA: TGTGCCAGCAGCCACTACCAGGGGAGGGAGCGCCGGGGGGAGCTGTTTTTT. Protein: CASSHYQGRERRGELFF.

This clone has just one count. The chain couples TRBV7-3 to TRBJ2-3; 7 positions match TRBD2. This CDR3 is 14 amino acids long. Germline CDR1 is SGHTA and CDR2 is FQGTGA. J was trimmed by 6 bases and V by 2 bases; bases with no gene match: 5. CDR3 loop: CASSLSAGGDTQYF. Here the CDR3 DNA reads TGTGCCAGCAGCTTATCAGCCGGGGGGGATACGCAGTATTTT.

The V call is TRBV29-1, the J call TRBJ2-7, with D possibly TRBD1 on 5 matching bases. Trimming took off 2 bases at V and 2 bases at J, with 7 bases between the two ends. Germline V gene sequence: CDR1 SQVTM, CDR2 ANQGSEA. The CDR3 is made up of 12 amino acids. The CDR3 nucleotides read TGCAGCGTTGAATCAGGGACCTACGAGCAGTACTTC. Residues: CSVESGTYEQYF.

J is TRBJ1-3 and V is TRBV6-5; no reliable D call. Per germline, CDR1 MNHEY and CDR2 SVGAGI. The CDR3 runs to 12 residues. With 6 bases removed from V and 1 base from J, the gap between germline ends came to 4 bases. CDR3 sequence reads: CASSNSGNTIYF. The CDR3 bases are TGTGCCAGCAGCAATTCTGGAAACACCATATATTTT.

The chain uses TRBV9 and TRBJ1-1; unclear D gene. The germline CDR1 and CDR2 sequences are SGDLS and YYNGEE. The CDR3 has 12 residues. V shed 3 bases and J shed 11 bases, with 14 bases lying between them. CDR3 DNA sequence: TGTGCCAGCAGCGCCCCGGGAGGTCGGGCTTTCTTT. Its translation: CASSAPGGRAFF.

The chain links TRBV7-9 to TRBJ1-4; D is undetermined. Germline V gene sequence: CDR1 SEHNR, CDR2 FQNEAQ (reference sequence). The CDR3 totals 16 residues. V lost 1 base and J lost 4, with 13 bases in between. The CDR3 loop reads CASSLGLRGNNEKLFF. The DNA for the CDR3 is TGTGCCAGCAGCTTAGGCCTTAGAGGGAATAATGAAAAACTGTTTTTT.

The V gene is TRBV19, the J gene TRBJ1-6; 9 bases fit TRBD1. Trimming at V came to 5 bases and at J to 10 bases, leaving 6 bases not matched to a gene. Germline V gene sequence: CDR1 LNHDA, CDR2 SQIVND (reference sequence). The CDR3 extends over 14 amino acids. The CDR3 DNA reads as TGTGCCAGTAGTTGGCGGACAGGGGACTCACCCCTCCACTTT. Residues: CASSWRTGDSPLHF.

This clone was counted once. The CDR3 region has the DNA TGTGCCAGCTCACAAGACAGATACTCTGGGGCCAACGTCCTGACTTTC. Translated: CASSQDRYSGANVLTF. The chain has TRBV18 and TRBJ2-6; D may be TRBD1 (5 bases). Trimming took off 4 bases at V and 0 bases at J, with 10 bases between the two ends. The CDR3 runs to 16 residues. CDR1 KGHSH and CDR2 LQKENI come from the germline V gene.

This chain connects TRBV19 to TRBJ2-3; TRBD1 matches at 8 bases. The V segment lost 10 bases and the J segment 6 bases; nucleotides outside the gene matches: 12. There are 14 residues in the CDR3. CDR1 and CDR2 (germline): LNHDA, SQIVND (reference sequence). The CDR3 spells CATQDRGVEDTQYF. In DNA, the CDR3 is TGTGCCACCCAAGACAGGGGAGTTGAGGATACGCAGTATTTT.

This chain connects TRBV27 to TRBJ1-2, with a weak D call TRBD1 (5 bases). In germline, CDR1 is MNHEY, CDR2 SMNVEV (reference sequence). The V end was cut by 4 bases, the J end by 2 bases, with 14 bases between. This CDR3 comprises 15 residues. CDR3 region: CASSSGLPGNYGYTF. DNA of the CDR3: TGTGCCAGCAGTTCGGGACTCCCAGGGAACTATGGCTACACCTTC.

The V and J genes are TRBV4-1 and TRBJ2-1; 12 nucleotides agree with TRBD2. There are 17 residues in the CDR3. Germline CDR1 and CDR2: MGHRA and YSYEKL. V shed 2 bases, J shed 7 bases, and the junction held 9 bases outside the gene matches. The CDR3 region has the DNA TGCGCCAGCAGCCAAAGGCTGACTAGCGGGGGCTCGAATGAGCAGTTCTTC. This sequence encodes CASSQRLTSGGSNEQFF.

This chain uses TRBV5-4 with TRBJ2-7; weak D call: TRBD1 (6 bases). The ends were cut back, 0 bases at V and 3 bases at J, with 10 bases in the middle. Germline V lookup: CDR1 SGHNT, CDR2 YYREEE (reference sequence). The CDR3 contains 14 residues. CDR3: CASSLGPGDYEQYF. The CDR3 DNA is TGTGCCAGCAGCTTGGGGCCAGGGGACTACGAGCAGTACTTC.

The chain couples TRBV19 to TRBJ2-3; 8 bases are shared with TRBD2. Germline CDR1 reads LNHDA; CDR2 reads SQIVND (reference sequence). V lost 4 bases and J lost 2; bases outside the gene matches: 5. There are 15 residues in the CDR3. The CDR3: CASSRVGGATDTQYF. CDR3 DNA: TGTGCCAGTAGTAGGGTCGGGGGGGCCACAGATACGCAGTATTTT.

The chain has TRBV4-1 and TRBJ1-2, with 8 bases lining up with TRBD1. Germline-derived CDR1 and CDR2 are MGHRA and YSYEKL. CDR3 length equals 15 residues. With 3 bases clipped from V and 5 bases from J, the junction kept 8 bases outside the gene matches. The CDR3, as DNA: TGCGCCAGCAGCCAGGGACAGGCCTCCCTTTATGGCTACACCTTC. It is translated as CASSQGQASLYGYTF.

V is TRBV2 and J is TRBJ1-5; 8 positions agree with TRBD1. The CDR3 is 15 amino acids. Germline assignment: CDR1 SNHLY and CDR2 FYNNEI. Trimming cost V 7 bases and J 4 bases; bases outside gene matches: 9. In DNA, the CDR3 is TGTGCCAGCACCGCCGGGACAGGAATAAATCAGCCCCAGCATTTT. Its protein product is CASTAGTGINQPQHF.

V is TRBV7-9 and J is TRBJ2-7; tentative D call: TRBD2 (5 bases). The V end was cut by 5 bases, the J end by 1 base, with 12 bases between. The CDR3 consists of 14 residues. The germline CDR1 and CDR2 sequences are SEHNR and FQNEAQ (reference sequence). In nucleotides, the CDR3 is TGTGCCAGCAGCCCTGGAGGTCGATCCTACGAGCAGTACTTC. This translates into CASSPGGRSYEQYF.

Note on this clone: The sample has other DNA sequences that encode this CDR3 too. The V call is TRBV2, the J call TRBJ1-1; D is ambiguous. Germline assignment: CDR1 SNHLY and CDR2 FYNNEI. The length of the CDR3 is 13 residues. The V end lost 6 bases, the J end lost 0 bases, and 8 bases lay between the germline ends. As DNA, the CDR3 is TGTGCCAGCAGCGAGGGCCTGAACACTGAAGCTTTCTTT. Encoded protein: CASSEGLNTEAFF.

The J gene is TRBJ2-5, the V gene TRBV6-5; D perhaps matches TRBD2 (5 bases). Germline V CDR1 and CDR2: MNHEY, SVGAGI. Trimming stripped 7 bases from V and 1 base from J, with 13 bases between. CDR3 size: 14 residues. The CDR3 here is CASTPPGIQETQYF. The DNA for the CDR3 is TGTGCCAGCACCCCACCGGGGATCCAAGAGACCCAGTACTTC.

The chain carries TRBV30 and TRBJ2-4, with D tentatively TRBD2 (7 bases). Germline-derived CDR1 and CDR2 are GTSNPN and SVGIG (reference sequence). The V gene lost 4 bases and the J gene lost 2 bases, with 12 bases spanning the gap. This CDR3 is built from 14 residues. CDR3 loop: CAWTTGGPKNIQYF. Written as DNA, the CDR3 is TGTGCCTGGACGACCGGGGGGCCCAAAAACATTCAGTACTTC.

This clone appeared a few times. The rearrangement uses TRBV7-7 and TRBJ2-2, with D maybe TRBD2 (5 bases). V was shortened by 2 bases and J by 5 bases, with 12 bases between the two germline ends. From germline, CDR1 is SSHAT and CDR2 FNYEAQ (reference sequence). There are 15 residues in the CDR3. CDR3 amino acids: CASSLYLSGTGELFF. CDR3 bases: TGTGCCAGCAGCTTATATTTATCGGGGACCGGGGAGCTGTTTTTT.

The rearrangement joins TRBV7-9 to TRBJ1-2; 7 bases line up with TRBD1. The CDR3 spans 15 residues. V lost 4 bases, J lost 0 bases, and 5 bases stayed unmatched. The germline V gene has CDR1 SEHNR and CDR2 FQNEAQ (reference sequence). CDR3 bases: TGTGCCAGCAGCTCGGCGACAGGGACTAACTATGGCTACACCTTC. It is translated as CASSSATGTNYGYTF.

CDR3 coding DNA: TGCGCCAGCAGCTTGCAACCGACTAGCGGGGGGGCATCAGATACGCAGTATTTT. It codes for CASSLQPTSGGASDTQYF. This rearrangement joins TRBV5-1 to TRBJ2-3; 14 positions agree with TRBD2. Unmatched junction bases numbered 8, after V lost 1 base and J lost 4 bases. CDR3 length: 18 amino acids. Germline V gene sequence: CDR1 SGHRS, CDR2 YFSETQ.

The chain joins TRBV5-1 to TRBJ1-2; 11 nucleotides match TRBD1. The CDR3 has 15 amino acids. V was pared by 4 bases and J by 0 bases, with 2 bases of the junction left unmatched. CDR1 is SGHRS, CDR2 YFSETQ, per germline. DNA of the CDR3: TGCGCCAGCAGCGCGGGACAGGGGGCTAACTATGGCTACACCTTC. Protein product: CASSAGQGANYGYTF.

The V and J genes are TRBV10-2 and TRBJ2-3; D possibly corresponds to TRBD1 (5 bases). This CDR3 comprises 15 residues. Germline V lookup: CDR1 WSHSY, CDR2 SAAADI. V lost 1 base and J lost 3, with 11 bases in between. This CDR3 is CASSEYKGWTDTQYF. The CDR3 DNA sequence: TGCGCCAGCAGTGAGTACAAGGGGTGGACAGATACGCAGTATTTT.

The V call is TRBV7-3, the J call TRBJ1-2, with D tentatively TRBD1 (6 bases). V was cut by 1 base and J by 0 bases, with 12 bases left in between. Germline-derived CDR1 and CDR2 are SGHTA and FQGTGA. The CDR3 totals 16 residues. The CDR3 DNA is TGTGCCAGCAGCTTAAACAGGGCCTCTTCTAACTATGGCTACACCTTC. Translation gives CASSLNRASSNYGYTF.